Listed below are T cell receptor beta chains from one sample, sequenced in a study of blood T cell repertoires in COVID-19. Clones were read by immunoSEQ multiplex PCR, and TCRdb kept only the in-frame ones, dropping some. The table includes roughly 100,000 clones, more than 75% detected once. The sequenced material came from peripheral blood. The receptor set was obtained from a man aged 70 or older with acute or convalescent COVID-19. The CDR3 runs from the conserved cysteine through the conserved F or W. Each record gives: J gene, V gene, clone size, D gene, CDR3 DNA, CDR3 protein. D genes are given only for firm matches. Size is stated for part of the rows, as once, few or many counts, or as a class when the clone is expanded.

j_call: TRBJ2-5; v_call: TRBV11-2; clone_size: .; d_call: .; cdr3_nt: TGTGCCAGCAGCTTAGATTTTGAGGCTAGCACGCGTGAAGAGACCCAGTACTTC; cdr3_aa: CASSLDFEASTREETQYF
j_call: TRBJ2-7; v_call: TRBV5-4; clone_size: .; d_call: .; cdr3_nt: TGTGCCAGCAGCTTGGGACTCACCTACGAGCAGTACTTC; cdr3_aa: CASSLGLTYEQYF
j_call: TRBJ2-7; v_call: TRBV6-1; clone_size: .; d_call: .; cdr3_nt: TGTGCCAGCAGTGAGGACTTGGACGGCTCCTACGAGCAGTACTTC; cdr3_aa: CASSEDLDGSYEQYF
j_call: TRBJ2-1; v_call: TRBV27; clone_size: .; d_call: TRBD1; cdr3_nt: TGTGCCAGCAGTATGGGACAGGGGTCCTACAATGAGCAGTTCTTC; cdr3_aa: CASSMGQGSYNEQFF
j_call: TRBJ1-2; v_call: TRBV5-4; clone_size: .; d_call: TRBD1; cdr3_nt: TGTGCCAGCAGCGCCCCGGGACAGAGGGCTGGCTACACCTTC; cdr3_aa: CASSAPGQRAGYTF
j_call: TRBJ1-2; v_call: TRBV18; clone_size: .; d_call: TRBD1; cdr3_nt: TGTGCCAGCTCACCCGGGGCAGGGGGCGACTATGGCTACACCTTC; cdr3_aa: CASSPGAGGDYGYTF
j_call: TRBJ2-2; v_call: TRBV3-1/TRBV3-2; clone_size: .; d_call: TRBD2; cdr3_nt: TGTGCCAGCAGCCAAGATATCGAGCGGGGTCTAGACACCGGGGAGCTGTTTTTT; cdr3_aa: CASSQDIERGLDTGELFF
j_call: TRBJ2-2; v_call: TRBV19; clone_size: .; d_call: TRBD1; cdr3_nt: TGTGCCAGTAGCCTCACCAGACGACAGGGGTGGAACACCGGGGAGCTGTTTTTT; cdr3_aa: CASSLTRRQGWNTGELFF
j_call: TRBJ1-6; v_call: TRBV5-5; clone_size: once; d_call: .; cdr3_nt: TGTGCCAGCAGCGTATGGACAGCGCTGATTTCCATGGATAATTCACCCCTCCACTTT; cdr3_aa: CASSVWTALISMDNSPLHF
j_call: TRBJ2-7; v_call: TRBV11-2; clone_size: few; d_call: .; cdr3_nt: TGTGCCAGCAGCTTAGCCGGCAGGGGTGCCTACGAGCAGTACTTC; cdr3_aa: CASSLAGRGAYEQYF
j_call: TRBJ1-2; v_call: TRBV5-8; clone_size: few; d_call: .; cdr3_nt: TGTGCCAGCAGCTTGACAGGGAGACACGGCTACACCTTC; cdr3_aa: CASSLTGRHGYTF
j_call: TRBJ2-7; v_call: TRBV3-1/TRBV3-2; clone_size: .; d_call: TRBD2; cdr3_nt: TGTGCCAGCAGCCCAACCGGCGGGGGGACCTACGAGCAGTACTTC; cdr3_aa: CASSPTGGGTYEQYF
j_call: TRBJ2-5; v_call: TRBV30; clone_size: .; d_call: TRBD1; cdr3_nt: TGTGCCTGGAGTGTTGGGCAGGGGGTCGGAGAGACCCAGTACTTC; cdr3_aa: CAWSVGQGVGETQYF
j_call: TRBJ1-2; v_call: TRBV5-6; clone_size: .; d_call: .; cdr3_nt: TGTGCCAGCAGCTTGGCAGGGAACTATGGCTACACCTTC; cdr3_aa: CASSLAGNYGYTF
j_call: TRBJ2-5; v_call: TRBV5-8; clone_size: .; d_call: TRBD1; cdr3_nt: TGTGCCAGCAGCCGGACAGGGGGCAGCCAAGAGACCCAGTACTTC; cdr3_aa: CASSRTGGSQETQYF
j_call: TRBJ1-4; v_call: TRBV5-4; clone_size: .; d_call: TRBD1; cdr3_nt: TGTGCCAGCAGCGCGACAGGGCGGCAGGAAAAACTGTTTTTT; cdr3_aa: CASSATGRQEKLFF
j_call: TRBJ2-1; v_call: TRBV7-2; clone_size: .; d_call: .; cdr3_nt: TGTGCCAGCAGCTTCCGCAGGGCCTCCTACAATGAGCAGTTCTTC; cdr3_aa: CASSFRRASYNEQFF
j_call: TRBJ2-7; v_call: TRBV28; clone_size: once; d_call: .; cdr3_nt: TGTGCCAGCAGTTTGGGGGGGACATCCTACGAGCAGTACTTC; cdr3_aa: CASSLGGTSYEQYF
j_call: TRBJ1-5; v_call: TRBV19; clone_size: .; d_call: .; cdr3_nt: TGTGCCAGCACTTACACCGGGACACGCCATCAGCCCCAGCATTTT; cdr3_aa: CASTYTGTRHQPQHF
j_call: TRBJ2-5; v_call: TRBV28; clone_size: .; d_call: .; cdr3_nt: TGTGCCAGCAGTCCGGGGACAAGACTGAAGACCCAGTACTTC; cdr3_aa: CASSPGTRLKTQYF
j_call: TRBJ2-7; v_call: TRBV6-1; clone_size: .; d_call: .; cdr3_nt: TGTGCCAGCAGTGAACAGGAGGGATTAGACTACGAGCAGTACTTC; cdr3_aa: CASSEQEGLDYEQYF
j_call: TRBJ2-6; v_call: TRBV7-9; clone_size: .; d_call: TRBD1; cdr3_nt: TGTGCCAGCAGCCCGGGTTCGGGACAGGCTGGGGCCAACGTCCTGACTTTC; cdr3_aa: CASSPGSGQAGANVLTF
j_call: TRBJ2-1; v_call: TRBV10-2; clone_size: many; d_call: .; cdr3_nt: TGCGCCAGCAGTGACAGGGTAGTCTCCAATGAGCAGTTCTTC; cdr3_aa: CASSDRVVSNEQFF
j_call: TRBJ2-3; v_call: TRBV10-1; clone_size: .; d_call: TRBD1; cdr3_nt: TGCGCCAGCAGTGAGTCAAGGGACAGGGGGTCCACAGATACGCAGTATTTT; cdr3_aa: CASSESRDRGSTDTQYF
j_call: TRBJ1-5; v_call: TRBV28; clone_size: .; d_call: .; cdr3_nt: TGTGCCAGCAGTTTAATTCCCCGGACAGACGATCAGCCCCAGCATTTT; cdr3_aa: CASSLIPRTDDQPQHF
j_call: TRBJ1-6; v_call: TRBV5-1; clone_size: .; d_call: .; cdr3_nt: TGCGCCAGCAGCTTGTCTCGGGAGCATAATTCACCCCTCCACTTT; cdr3_aa: CASSLSREHNSPLHF
j_call: TRBJ1-3; v_call: TRBV6-4; clone_size: .; d_call: TRBD1; cdr3_nt: TGTGCTAATTCTTGGGGACAGGCCCCTGGAAACACCATATATTTT; cdr3_aa: CANSWGQAPGNTIYF
j_call: TRBJ1-5; v_call: TRBV6-5; clone_size: .; d_call: .; cdr3_nt: TGTGCCAGCAGTTATCGAAGGACAGCCAATCAGCCCCAGCATTTT; cdr3_aa: CASSYRRTANQPQHF
j_call: TRBJ1-1; v_call: TRBV14; clone_size: .; d_call: .; cdr3_nt: TGTGCCAGCAGCCGCACAGGGAGTCTGGGCACTGAAGCTTTCTTT; cdr3_aa: CASSRTGSLGTEAFF
j_call: TRBJ2-6; v_call: TRBV23-1; clone_size: .; d_call: TRBD1; cdr3_nt: TGCGCCAGCAGTCCCTCCCCGGGGACAGGCCTGGCCTCTGGGGCCAACGTCCTGACTTTC; cdr3_aa: CASSPSPGTGLASGANVLTF
j_call: TRBJ2-2; v_call: TRBV10-3; clone_size: .; d_call: .; cdr3_nt: TGTGCCATCAGTGAGCCGCCTAGTCAGGGGAACGGGGAGCTGTTTTTT; cdr3_aa: CAISEPPSQGNGELFF
j_call: TRBJ2-2; v_call: TRBV7-9; clone_size: .; d_call: .; cdr3_nt: TGTGCCAGCAGCTTCGGGACACTGAACACCGGGGAGCTGTTTTTT; cdr3_aa: CASSFGTLNTGELFF
j_call: TRBJ2-1; v_call: TRBV14; clone_size: once; d_call: TRBD1; cdr3_nt: TGTGCCAGCAGCCAGAAGACAGGGGGCTCGATCTACAATGAGCAGTTCTTC; cdr3_aa: CASSQKTGGSIYNEQFF
j_call: TRBJ1-3; v_call: TRBV11-2; clone_size: few; d_call: TRBD1; cdr3_nt: TGTGCCAGCAGCTCGCTACAGGGGAAAGCTGGAAACACCATATATTTT; cdr3_aa: CASSSLQGKAGNTIYF
j_call: TRBJ1-2; v_call: TRBV29-1; clone_size: .; d_call: TRBD1; cdr3_nt: TGCAGCCTGCGTCCCCCCGACAGGGCCTATGGCTACACCTTC; cdr3_aa: CSLRPPDRAYGYTF
j_call: TRBJ2-2; v_call: TRBV5-1; clone_size: .; d_call: TRBD1; cdr3_nt: TGCGCCAGCACCATGGACAGGCCCTTAAACACCGGGGAGCTGTTTTTT; cdr3_aa: CASTMDRPLNTGELFF
j_call: TRBJ2-7; v_call: TRBV9; clone_size: .; d_call: .; cdr3_nt: TGTGCCAGCAGCGTCTCAGCTAGCAGAGAGCAGTACTTC; cdr3_aa: CASSVSASREQYF
j_call: TRBJ1-2; v_call: TRBV24-1; clone_size: .; d_call: TRBD1; cdr3_nt: TGTGCCACCAGTGACTCCGGGACAGGGTTGAGGGGTGGCTACACCTTC; cdr3_aa: CATSDSGTGLRGGYTF
j_call: TRBJ1-1; v_call: TRBV19; clone_size: .; d_call: TRBD1; cdr3_nt: TGTGCCAGTCGAGGGGGCTTTGAAGCTTTCTTT; cdr3_aa: CASRGGFEAFF
j_call: TRBJ2-6; v_call: TRBV5-1; clone_size: .; d_call: TRBD2; cdr3_nt: TGCGCCAGCAGCCGGGGGGCTGGGGCCAACGTCCTGACTTTC; cdr3_aa: CASSRGAGANVLTF
j_call: TRBJ1-4; v_call: TRBV2; clone_size: .; d_call: .; cdr3_nt: TGTGCCAGCAACCAGCAGGGAGGCGCGAGTGAAAAACTGTTTTTT; cdr3_aa: CASNQQGGASEKLFF
j_call: TRBJ1-3; v_call: TRBV21-1; clone_size: .; d_call: .; cdr3_nt: TGTGCCAGCAGCAAAGTCGAGGGGGTAAATGGAAACACCATATATTTT; cdr3_aa: CASSKVEGVNGNTIYF
j_call: TRBJ1-2; v_call: TRBV5-1; clone_size: .; d_call: TRBD1; cdr3_nt: TGCGCCAGCAGCTTGGGCACAGGGGCCCCTAACTATGGCTACACCTTC; cdr3_aa: CASSLGTGAPNYGYTF
j_call: TRBJ1-4; v_call: TRBV7-2; clone_size: once; d_call: .; cdr3_nt: TGTGCCAGCAGCTACACGCCCCGAGGGAATGAAAAACTGTTTTTT; cdr3_aa: CASSYTPRGNEKLFF
j_call: TRBJ1-3; v_call: TRBV12-5; clone_size: few; d_call: .; cdr3_nt: TGTGCTAGTGGTTTGGAACGGTGGGGAAACACCATATATTTT; cdr3_aa: CASGLERWGNTIYF
j_call: TRBJ2-5; v_call: TRBV6-6; clone_size: .; d_call: .; cdr3_nt: TGTGCCAGCAGTGATCGGGGGTCGGGAGAGACCCAGTACTTC; cdr3_aa: CASSDRGSGETQYF
j_call: TRBJ1-5; v_call: TRBV12-3/TRBV12-4; clone_size: .; d_call: TRBD1; cdr3_nt: TGTGCCAGCGGCCGGTCGGGACAGCAGCCCCAGCATTTT; cdr3_aa: CASGRSGQQPQHF
j_call: TRBJ1-2; v_call: TRBV7-3; clone_size: .; d_call: .; cdr3_nt: TGTGCCAGCAGCCCAGATTTTAACTATGGCTACACCTTC; cdr3_aa: CASSPDFNYGYTF
j_call: TRBJ1-2; v_call: TRBV24-1; clone_size: few; d_call: TRBD1; cdr3_nt: TGTGCCACCAGAGAACCAGGCCAGGGGGCCTCGGGTGGCTACACCTTC; cdr3_aa: CATREPGQGASGGYTF
j_call: TRBJ2-2; v_call: TRBV24-1; clone_size: .; d_call: TRBD1; cdr3_nt: TGTGCCACCAGTGATTTCGGGCAGGGGGCTATGGATGTCTCGAACACCGGGGAGCTGTTTTTT; cdr3_aa: CATSDFGQGAMDVSNTGELFF
j_call: TRBJ2-1; v_call: TRBV27; clone_size: .; d_call: TRBD2; cdr3_nt: TGTGCCAGCACCGGGACTAGCGGGAGCTCCTACAATGAGCAGTTCTTC; cdr3_aa: CASTGTSGSSYNEQFF
j_call: TRBJ2-1; v_call: TRBV4-1; clone_size: once; d_call: TRBD2; cdr3_nt: TGCGCCAGCAGCCAAGTTTCCGGACTAGCGGGGCTCTACAATGAGCAGTTCTTC; cdr3_aa: CASSQVSGLAGLYNEQFF
j_call: TRBJ2-2; v_call: TRBV5-1; clone_size: .; d_call: .; cdr3_nt: TGCGCCAGCAGATCGGGAGAGGGTGGTGCCGGGGAGCTGTTTTTT; cdr3_aa: CASRSGEGGAGELFF
j_call: TRBJ2-1; v_call: TRBV2; clone_size: few; d_call: .; cdr3_nt: TGTGCCAGCAGTGAGAGGCGGAGCTCCTACAATGAGCAGTTCTTC; cdr3_aa: CASSERRSSYNEQFF
j_call: TRBJ1-6; v_call: TRBV19; clone_size: once; d_call: TRBD1; cdr3_nt: TGTGCCAGTGAGGACAGGGGGCTCTCACCCCTCCACTTT; cdr3_aa: CASEDRGLSPLHF